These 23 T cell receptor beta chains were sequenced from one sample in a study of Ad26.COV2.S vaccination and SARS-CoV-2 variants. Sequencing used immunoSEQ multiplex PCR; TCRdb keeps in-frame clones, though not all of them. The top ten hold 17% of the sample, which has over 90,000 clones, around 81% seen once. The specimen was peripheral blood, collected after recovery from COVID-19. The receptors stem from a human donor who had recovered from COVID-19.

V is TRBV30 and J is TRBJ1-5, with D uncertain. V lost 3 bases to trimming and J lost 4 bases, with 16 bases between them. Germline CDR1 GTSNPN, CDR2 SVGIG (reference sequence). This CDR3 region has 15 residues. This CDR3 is CAWRLGLEGNQPQHF. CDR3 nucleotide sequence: TGTGCCTGGAGGTTGGGCCTCGAAGGGAATCAGCCCCAGCATTTT.

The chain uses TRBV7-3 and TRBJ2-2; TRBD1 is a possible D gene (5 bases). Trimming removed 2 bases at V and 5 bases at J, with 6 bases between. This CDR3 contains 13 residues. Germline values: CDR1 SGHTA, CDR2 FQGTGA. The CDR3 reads CASSLGHTGELFF. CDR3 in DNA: TGTGCCAGCAGCTTAGGACATACCGGGGAGCTGTTTTTT.

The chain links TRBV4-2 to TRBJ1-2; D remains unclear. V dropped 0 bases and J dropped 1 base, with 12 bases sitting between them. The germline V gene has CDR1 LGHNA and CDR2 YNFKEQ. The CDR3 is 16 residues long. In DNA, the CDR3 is TGTGCCAGCAGCCAAGAGTCCGGATCCCTTAACTATGGCTACACCTTC. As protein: CASSQESGSLNYGYTF.

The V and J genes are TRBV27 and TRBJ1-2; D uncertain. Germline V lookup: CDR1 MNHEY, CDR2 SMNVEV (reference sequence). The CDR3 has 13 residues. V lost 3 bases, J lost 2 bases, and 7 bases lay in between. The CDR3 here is CASSLLGNYGYTF. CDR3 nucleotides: TGTGCCAGCAGTTTGCTCGGAAACTATGGCTACACCTTC.

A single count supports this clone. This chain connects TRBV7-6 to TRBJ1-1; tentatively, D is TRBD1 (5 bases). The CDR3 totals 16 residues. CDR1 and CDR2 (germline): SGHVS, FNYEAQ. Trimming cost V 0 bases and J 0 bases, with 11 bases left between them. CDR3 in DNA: TGTGCCAGCAGCTTAGCGGGGGGAAACATGAACACTGAAGCTTTCTTT. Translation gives CASSLAGGNMNTEAFF.

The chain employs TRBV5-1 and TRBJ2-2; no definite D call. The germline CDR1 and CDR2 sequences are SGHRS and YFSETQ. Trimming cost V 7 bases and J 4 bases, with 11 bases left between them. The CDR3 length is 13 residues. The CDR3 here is CASEFLGTGELFF. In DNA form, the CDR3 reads TGCGCCAGCGAGTTTCTGGGCACCGGGGAGCTGTTTTTT.

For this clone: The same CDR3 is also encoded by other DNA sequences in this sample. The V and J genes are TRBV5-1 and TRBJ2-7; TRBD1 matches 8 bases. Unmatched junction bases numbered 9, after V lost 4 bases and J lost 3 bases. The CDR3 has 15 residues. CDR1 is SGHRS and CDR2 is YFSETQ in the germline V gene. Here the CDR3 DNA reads TGCGCCAGCAGCCTGGACGGGACAGGATACTACGAGCAGTACTTC. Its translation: CASSLDGTGYYEQYF.

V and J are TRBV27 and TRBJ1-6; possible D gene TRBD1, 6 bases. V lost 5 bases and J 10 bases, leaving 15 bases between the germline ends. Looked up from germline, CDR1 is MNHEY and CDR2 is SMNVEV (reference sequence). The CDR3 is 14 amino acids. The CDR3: CASSGDRLFSPLHF. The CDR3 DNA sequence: TGTGCCAGCAGTGGCGACAGGTTGTTCTCACCCCTCCACTTT.

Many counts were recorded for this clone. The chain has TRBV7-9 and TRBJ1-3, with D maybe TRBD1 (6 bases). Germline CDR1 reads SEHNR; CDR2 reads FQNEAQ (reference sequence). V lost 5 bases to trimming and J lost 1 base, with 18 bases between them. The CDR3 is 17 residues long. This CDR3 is CASSLRTELYSGNTIYF. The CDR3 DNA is TGTGCCAGCAGCCTTCGGACAGAGCTTTATTCTGGAAACACCATATATTTT.

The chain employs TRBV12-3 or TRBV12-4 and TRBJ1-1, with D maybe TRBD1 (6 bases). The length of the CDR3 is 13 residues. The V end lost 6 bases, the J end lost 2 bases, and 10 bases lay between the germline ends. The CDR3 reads CASRGAANTEAFF. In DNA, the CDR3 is TGTGCCAGCAGGGGGGCAGCAAACACTGAAGCTTTCTTT.

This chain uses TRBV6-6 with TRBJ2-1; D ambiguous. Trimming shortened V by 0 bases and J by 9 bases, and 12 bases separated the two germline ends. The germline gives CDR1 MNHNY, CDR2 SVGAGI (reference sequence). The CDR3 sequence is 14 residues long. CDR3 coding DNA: TGTGCCAGCAGTTACTCGGGTTTATATGGTGAGCAGTTCTTC. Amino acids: CASSYSGLYGEQFF.

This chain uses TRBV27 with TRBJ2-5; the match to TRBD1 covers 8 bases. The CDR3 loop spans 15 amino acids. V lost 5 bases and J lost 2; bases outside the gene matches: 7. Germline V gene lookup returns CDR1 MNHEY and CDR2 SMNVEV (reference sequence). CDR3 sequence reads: CASSLGDRGQETQYF. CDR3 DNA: TGTGCCAGCAGTCTGGGCGACAGGGGTCAAGAGACCCAGTACTTC.

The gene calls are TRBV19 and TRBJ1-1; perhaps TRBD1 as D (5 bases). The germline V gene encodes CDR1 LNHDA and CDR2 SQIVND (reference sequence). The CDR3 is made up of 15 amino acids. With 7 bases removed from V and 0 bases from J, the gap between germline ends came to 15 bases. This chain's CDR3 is CASNRGEGVNTEAFF. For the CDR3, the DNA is TGTGCCAGTAACCGAGGGGAAGGTGTGAACACTGAAGCTTTCTTT. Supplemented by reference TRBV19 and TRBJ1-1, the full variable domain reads DGGITQSPKYLFRKEGQNVTLSCEQNLNHDAMYWYRQDPGQGLRLIYYSQIVNDFQKGDIAEGYSVSREKKESFPLTVTSAQKNPTAFYLCASNRGEGVNTEAFFGQGTRLTVV.

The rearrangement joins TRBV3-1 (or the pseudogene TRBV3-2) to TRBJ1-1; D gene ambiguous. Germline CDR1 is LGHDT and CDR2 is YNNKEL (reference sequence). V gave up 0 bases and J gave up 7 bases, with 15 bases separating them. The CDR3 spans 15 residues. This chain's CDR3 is CASSQEAVMADEAFF. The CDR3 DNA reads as TGTGCCAGCAGCCAAGAGGCCGTGATGGCCGATGAAGCTTTCTTT.

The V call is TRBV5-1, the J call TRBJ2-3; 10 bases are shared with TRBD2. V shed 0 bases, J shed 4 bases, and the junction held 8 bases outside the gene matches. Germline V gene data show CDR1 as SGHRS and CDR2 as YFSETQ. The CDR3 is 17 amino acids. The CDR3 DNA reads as TGCGCCAGCAGCTTGGATCCTAGCGGGGGATCCGCAGATACGCAGTATTTT. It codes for CASSLDPSGGSADTQYF.

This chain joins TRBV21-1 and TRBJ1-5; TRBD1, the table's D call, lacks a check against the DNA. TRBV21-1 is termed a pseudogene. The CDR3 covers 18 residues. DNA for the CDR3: TGTGCCAGCAGCAAAGACATTTGGACACCTTATAGCAATCAGCCCCAGCATTTT. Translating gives CASSKDIWTPYSNQPQHF.

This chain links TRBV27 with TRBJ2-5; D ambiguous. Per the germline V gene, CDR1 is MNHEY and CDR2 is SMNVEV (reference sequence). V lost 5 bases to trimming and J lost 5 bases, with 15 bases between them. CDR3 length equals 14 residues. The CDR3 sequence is CASSDSAMRETQYF. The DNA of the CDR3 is TGTGCCAGCAGTGACTCTGCGATGCGGGAGACCCAGTACTTC.

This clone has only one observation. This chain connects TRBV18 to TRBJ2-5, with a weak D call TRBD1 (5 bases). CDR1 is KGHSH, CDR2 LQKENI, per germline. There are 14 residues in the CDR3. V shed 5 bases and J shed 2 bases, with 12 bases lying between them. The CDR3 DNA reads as TGTGCCAGCTCATTAAGGGGTCCTCAAGAGACCCAGTACTTC. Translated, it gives CASSLRGPQETQYF.

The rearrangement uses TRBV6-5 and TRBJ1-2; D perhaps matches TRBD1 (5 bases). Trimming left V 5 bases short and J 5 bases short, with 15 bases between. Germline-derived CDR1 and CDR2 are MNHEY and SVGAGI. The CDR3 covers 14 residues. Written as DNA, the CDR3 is TGTGCCAGCAGTCCAGGGACGTCTGCGTATGGCTACACCTTC. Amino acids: CASSPGTSAYGYTF.

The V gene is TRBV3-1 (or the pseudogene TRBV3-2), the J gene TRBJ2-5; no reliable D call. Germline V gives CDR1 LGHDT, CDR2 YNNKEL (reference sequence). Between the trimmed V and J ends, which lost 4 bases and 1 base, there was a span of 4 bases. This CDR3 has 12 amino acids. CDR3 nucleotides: TGTGCCAGCAGCCTGCCCCAAGAGACCCAGTACTTC. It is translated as CASSLPQETQYF.

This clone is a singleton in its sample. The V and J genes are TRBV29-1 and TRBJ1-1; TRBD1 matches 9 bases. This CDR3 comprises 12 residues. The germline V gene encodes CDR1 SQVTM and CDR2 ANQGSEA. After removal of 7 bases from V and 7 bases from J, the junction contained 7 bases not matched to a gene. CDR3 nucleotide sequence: TGCAGCGGGGGGACAGGGAATCGTGAAGCTTTCTTT. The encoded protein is CSGGTGNREAFF.

The CDR3 nucleotides read TGCGCCAGCAGCTTGTTATTGACTAGCGGGAACAATGAGCAGTTCTTC. Protein product: CASSLLLTSGNNEQFF. The chain is built from TRBV5-1 and TRBJ2-1; 11 nucleotides line up with TRBD2. CDR3 length: 16 amino acids. Trimming removed 1 base from V and 5 bases from J; junction bases left unmatched: 5. Germline CDR1 SGHRS, CDR2 YFSETQ. Full variable domain (outside the CDR3, taken from reference TRBV5-1 and TRBJ2-1): KAGVTQTPRYLIKTRGQQVTLSCSPISGHRSVSWYQQTPGQGLQFLFEYFSETQRNKGNFPGRFSGRQFSNSRSEMNVSTLELGDSALYLCASSLLLTSGNNEQFFGPGTRLTVL.

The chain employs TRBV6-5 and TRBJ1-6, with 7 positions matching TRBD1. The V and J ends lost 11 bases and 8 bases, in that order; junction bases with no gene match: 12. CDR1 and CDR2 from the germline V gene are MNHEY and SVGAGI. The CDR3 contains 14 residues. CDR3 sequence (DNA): TGTGCCCACAGCAGGGGCCAGGGGGATTCACCCCTCCACTTT. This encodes CAHSRGQGDSPLHF.